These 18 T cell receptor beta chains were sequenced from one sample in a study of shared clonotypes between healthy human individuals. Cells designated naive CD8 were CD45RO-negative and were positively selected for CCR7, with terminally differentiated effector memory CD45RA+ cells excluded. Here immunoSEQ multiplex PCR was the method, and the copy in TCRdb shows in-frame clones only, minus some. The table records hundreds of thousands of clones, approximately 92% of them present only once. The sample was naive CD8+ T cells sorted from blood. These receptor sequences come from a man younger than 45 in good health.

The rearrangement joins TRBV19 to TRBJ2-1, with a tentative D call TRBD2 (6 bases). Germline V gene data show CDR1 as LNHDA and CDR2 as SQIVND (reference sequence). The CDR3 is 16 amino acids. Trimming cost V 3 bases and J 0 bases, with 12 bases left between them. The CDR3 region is CASSIWGDSSYNEQFF. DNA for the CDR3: TGTGCCAGTAGTATTTGGGGGGATAGCTCCTACAATGAGCAGTTCTTC.

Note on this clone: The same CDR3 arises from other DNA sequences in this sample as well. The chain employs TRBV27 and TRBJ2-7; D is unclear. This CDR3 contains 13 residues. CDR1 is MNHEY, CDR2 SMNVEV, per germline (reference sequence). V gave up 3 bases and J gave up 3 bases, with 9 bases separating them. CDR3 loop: CASSLKADYEQYF. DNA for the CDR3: TGTGCCAGCAGTTTGAAGGCGGACTACGAGCAGTACTTC.

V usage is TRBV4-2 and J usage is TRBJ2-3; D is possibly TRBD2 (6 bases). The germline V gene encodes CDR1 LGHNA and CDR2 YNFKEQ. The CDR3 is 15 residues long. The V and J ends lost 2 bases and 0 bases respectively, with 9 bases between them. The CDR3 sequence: CASSQLARSTDTQYF. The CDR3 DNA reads TGTGCCAGCAGCCAACTAGCGCGGAGCACAGATACGCAGTATTTT.

Here the CDR3 reads CASGIGEQFF. The CDR3 DNA reads as TGTGCCAGCGGGATAGGTGAGCAGTTCTTC. The chain couples TRBV27 to TRBJ2-1, with D unclear. V gave up 8 bases and J gave up 9 bases, with 8 bases separating them. CDR1 and CDR2 (germline): MNHEY, SMNVEV (reference sequence). This CDR3 region has 10 residues.

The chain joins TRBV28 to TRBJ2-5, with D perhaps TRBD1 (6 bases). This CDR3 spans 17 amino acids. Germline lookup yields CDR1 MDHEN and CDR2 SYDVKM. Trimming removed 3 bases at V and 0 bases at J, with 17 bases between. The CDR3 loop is CASSLSKPGHYQETQYF. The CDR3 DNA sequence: TGTGCCAGCAGTTTGTCCAAACCGGGACACTACCAAGAGACCCAGTACTTC. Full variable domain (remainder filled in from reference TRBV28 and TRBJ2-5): DVKVTQSSRYLVKRTGEKVFLECVQDMDHENMFWYRQDPGLGLRLIYFSYDVKMKEKGDIPEGYSVSREKKERFSLILESASTNQTSMYLCASSLSKPGHYQETQYFGPGTRLLVL.

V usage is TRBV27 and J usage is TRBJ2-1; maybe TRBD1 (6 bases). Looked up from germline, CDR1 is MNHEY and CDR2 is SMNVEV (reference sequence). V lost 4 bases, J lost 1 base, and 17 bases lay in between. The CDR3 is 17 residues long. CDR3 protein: CASSSYTTGFSYNEQFF. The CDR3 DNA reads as TGTGCCAGCAGTTCCTACACCACAGGGTTTTCCTACAATGAGCAGTTCTTC.

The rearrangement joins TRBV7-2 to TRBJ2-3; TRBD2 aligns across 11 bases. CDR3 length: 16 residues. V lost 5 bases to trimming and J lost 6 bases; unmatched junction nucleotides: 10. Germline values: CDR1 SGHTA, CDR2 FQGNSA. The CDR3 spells CASSPRLAGSFDTQYF. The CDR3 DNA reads TGTGCCAGCAGCCCGCGACTAGCGGGAAGTTTCGATACGCAGTATTTT.

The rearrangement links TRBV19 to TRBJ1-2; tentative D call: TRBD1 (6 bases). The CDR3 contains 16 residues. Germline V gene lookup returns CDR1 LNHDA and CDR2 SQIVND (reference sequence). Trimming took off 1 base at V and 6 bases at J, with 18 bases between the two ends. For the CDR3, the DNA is TGTGCCAGTAGTATAGGCGCAGGGGTCGAAGGAGATGGCTACACCTTC. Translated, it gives CASSIGAGVEGDGYTF. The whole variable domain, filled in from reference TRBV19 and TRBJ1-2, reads DGGITQSPKYLFRKEGQNVTLSCEQNLNHDAMYWYRQDPGQGLRLIYYSQIVNDFQKGDIAEGYSVSREKKESFPLTVTSAQKNPTAFYLCASSIGAGVEGDGYTFGSGTRLTVV.

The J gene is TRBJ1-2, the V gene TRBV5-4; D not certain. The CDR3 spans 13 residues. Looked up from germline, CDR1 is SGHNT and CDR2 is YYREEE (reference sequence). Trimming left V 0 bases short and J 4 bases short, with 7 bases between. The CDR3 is CASSLGESYGYTF. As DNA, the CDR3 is TGTGCCAGCAGCTTGGGGGAGAGCTATGGCTACACCTTC.

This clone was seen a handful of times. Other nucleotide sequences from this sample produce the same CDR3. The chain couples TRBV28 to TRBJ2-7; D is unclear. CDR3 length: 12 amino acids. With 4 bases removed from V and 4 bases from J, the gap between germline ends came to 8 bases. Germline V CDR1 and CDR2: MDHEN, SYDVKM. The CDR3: CASSSQTYEQYF. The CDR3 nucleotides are TGTGCCAGCAGTTCTCAAACATACGAGCAGTACTTC.

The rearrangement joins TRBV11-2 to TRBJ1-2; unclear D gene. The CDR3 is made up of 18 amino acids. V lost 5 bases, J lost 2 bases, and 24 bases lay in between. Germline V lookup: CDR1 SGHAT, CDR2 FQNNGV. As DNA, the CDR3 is TGTGCCAGCAGCACTATCCCGGGAACGCCGACCGGAAACTATGGCTACACCTTC. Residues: CASSTIPGTPTGNYGYTF.

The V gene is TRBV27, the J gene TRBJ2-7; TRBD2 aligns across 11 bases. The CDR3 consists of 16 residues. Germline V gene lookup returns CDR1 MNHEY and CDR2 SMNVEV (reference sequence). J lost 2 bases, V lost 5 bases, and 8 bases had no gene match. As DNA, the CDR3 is TGTGCCAGCAGTATAGCTACTAGCGGGAGTACCTACGAGCAGTACTTC. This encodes CASSIATSGSTYEQYF.

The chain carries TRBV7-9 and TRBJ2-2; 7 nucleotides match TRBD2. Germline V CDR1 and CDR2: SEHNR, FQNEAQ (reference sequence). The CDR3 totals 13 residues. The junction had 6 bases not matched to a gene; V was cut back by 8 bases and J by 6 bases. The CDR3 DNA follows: TGTGCCAGCGGCGGACTAGGAGCCGGGGAGCTGTTTTTT. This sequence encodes CASGGLGAGELFF.

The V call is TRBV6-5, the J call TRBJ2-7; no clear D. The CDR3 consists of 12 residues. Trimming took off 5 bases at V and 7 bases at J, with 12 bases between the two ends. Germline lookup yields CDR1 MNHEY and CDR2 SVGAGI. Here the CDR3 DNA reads TGTGCCAGCAGTCAGGATCTTGTTGAGCAGTACTTC. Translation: CASSQDLVEQYF.

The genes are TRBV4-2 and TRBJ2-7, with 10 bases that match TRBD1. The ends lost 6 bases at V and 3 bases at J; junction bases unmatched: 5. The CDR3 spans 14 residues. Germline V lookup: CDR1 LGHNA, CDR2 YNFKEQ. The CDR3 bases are TGTGCCAGCAGGACAGGGGGCAGCGACTACGAGCAGTACTTC. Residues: CASRTGGSDYEQYF.

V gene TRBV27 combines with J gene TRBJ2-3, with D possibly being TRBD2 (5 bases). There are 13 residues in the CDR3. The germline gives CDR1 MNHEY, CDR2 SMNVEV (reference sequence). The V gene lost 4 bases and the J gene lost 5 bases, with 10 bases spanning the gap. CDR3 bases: TGTGCCAGCAGTTACCTAGCTGGAGATACGCAGTATTTT. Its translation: CASSYLAGDTQYF.

CDR3 sequence (DNA): TGTGCCAGCAGCCTGCCGACAGGAATGAACACCGGGGAGCTGTTTTTT. The encoded protein is CASSLPTGMNTGELFF. J is TRBJ2-2 and V is TRBV5-4; a weak D match, TRBD1 (6 bases). V was trimmed by 4 bases and J by 1 base, leaving 14 bases between them. From germline, CDR1 is SGHNT and CDR2 YYREEE (reference sequence). CDR3 length: 16 residues.

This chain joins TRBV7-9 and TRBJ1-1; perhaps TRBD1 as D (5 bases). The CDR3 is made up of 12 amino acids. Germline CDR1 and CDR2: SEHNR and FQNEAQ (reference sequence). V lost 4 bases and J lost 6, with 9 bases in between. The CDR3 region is CASSWDHPEAFF. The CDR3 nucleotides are TGTGCCAGCAGCTGGGACCACCCTGAAGCTTTCTTT.